The 23 T cell receptor beta chains reported below all come from one sample, sequenced in a study of blood T cell repertoires in COVID-19. Here immunoSEQ multiplex PCR was the method, and the copy in TCRdb shows in-frame clones only, minus some. The data contain roughly 170,000 clones, 83% of them singletons. Sequenced input: PBMCs or T cells enriched from blood (not recorded which). The receptors shown here come from a woman between 50 and 59 years old who had recovered from COVID-19.

This rearrangement joins TRBV3-1 (or the pseudogene TRBV3-2) to TRBJ1-3, with TRBD1 as a possible D gene (5 bases). Trimming cost V 1 base and J 0 bases, with 13 bases left between them. CDR1 LGHDT and CDR2 YNNKEL come from the germline V gene (reference sequence). CDR3 length equals 17 residues. The CDR3 loop is CASSQAGIWGSGNTIYF. The CDR3 coding sequence is TGTGCCAGCAGCCAAGCAGGGATTTGGGGCTCTGGAAACACCATATATTTT.

The chain has TRBV29-1 and TRBJ1-5; the D is unclear. CDR1 is SQVTM, CDR2 ANQGSEA, per germline. V gave up 6 bases and J gave up 3 bases, with 9 bases separating them. The CDR3 runs to 12 residues. The DNA for the CDR3 is TGCAGCGTCACAAACAACAATCAGCCCCAGCATTTT. Its protein product is CSVTNNNQPQHF.

J is TRBJ2-5 and V is TRBV6-5; 10 bases are a match to TRBD1. V shed 2 bases, J shed 0 bases, and the junction held 0 bases outside the gene matches. From germline, CDR1 is MNHEY and CDR2 SVGAGI. This CDR3 contains 15 residues. The CDR3 nucleotides are TGTGCCAGCAGTTACGGGACAGGGGACCAAGAGACCCAGTACTTC. Protein product: CASSYGTGDQETQYF.

This rearrangement joins TRBV3-1 (or the pseudogene TRBV3-2) to TRBJ1-1; D ambiguous. The germline gives CDR1 LGHDT, CDR2 YNNKEL (reference sequence). V lost 2 bases and J lost 3, with 10 bases in between. There are 14 residues in the CDR3. CDR3 loop: CASSQPGMDTEAFF. Here the CDR3 DNA reads TGTGCCAGCAGCCAACCGGGGATGGACACTGAAGCTTTCTTT.

The chain uses TRBV5-1 and TRBJ1-1, with D tentatively TRBD1 (5 bases). The CDR3 has 13 residues. V was shortened by 2 bases and J by 5 bases, with 10 bases between the two germline ends. The germline CDR1 and CDR2 sequences are SGHRS and YFSETQ. CDR3 residues: CASSFQGGTEAFF. The CDR3 coding sequence is TGCGCCAGCAGCTTCCAGGGTGGAACTGAAGCTTTCTTT.

The chain has TRBV19 and TRBJ1-5, with a tentative D call TRBD1 (5 bases). CDR3 size: 14 residues. Trimming took off 2 bases at V and 11 bases at J, with 16 bases between the two ends. CDR1 and CDR2 (germline): LNHDA, SQIVND (reference sequence). CDR3 sequence: CASSIKAGPGSQHF. Written as DNA, the CDR3 is TGTGCCAGTAGTATAAAGGCGGGGCCAGGATCCCAGCATTTT.

V is TRBV19 and J is TRBJ1-5; 9 positions match TRBD1. Trimming at V came to 7 bases and at J to 4 bases, leaving 8 bases not matched to a gene. The length of the CDR3 is 15 residues. The germline V gene encodes CDR1 LNHDA and CDR2 SQIVND (reference sequence). CDR3 protein: CASTIMTGGNQPQHF. Written as DNA, the CDR3 is TGTGCCAGTACCATTATGACAGGGGGGAATCAGCCCCAGCATTTT.

J is TRBJ1-1 and V is TRBV9; 9 nucleotides agree with TRBD1. The CDR3 is made up of 16 amino acids. Germline CDR1 and CDR2: SGDLS and YYNGEE. V lost 0 bases and J lost 0; bases outside the gene matches: 3. The CDR3 nucleotides read TGTGCCAGCAGCGTAGATGACAGGGGGATGAACACTGAAGCTTTCTTT. Its protein product is CASSVDDRGMNTEAFF.

The rearrangement uses TRBV19 and TRBJ1-2, with 8 bases lining up with TRBD1. Germline V gene data show CDR1 as LNHDA and CDR2 as SQIVND (reference sequence). The junction had 10 bases not matched to a gene; V was cut back by 11 bases and J by 8 bases. The CDR3 contains 12 residues. The CDR3 DNA reads as TGTGCCGCGGAATCAGGGGGCTGGGGCTACACCTTC. Translating gives CAAESGGWGYTF.

This sequence joins TRBV19 and TRBJ1-1, with D perhaps matching TRBD1 (5 bases). The V end was cut by 5 bases, the J end by 1 base, with 11 bases between. The CDR3 spans 14 residues. From germline, CDR1 is LNHDA and CDR2 SQIVND (reference sequence). The CDR3 region has the DNA TGTGCCAGTAGTTGGGGCCTGGCGAACACTGAAGCTTTCTTT. Encoded protein: CASSWGLANTEAFF.

The chain is built from TRBV7-2 and TRBJ1-3, with a weak D call TRBD1 (6 bases). This CDR3 contains 15 residues. Germline V lookup: CDR1 SGHTA, CDR2 FQGNSA. Trimming took off 7 bases at V and 1 base at J, with 14 bases between the two ends. CDR3 nucleotide sequence: TGTGCCAGCACCGAGGGGGGGGCTTCTGGAAACACCATATATTTT. It specifies CASTEGGASGNTIYF.

CDR3 region: CASSNTQAGVTYNEQFF. In nucleotides, the CDR3 is TGTGCCAGCAGCAACACCCAAGCGGGAGTGACCTACAATGAGCAGTTCTTC. V and J are TRBV9 and TRBJ2-1, with 8 bases matching TRBD2. The CDR3 sequence is 17 residues long. The V gene's germline CDR1 is SGDLS and CDR2 YYNGEE. V was pared by 4 bases and J by 2 bases, with 11 bases of the junction left unmatched.

The rearrangement links TRBV15 to TRBJ2-2; D unclear. Trimming removed 5 bases at V and 0 bases at J, with 10 bases between. Germline V CDR1 and CDR2: LNHNV, YYDKDF (reference sequence). The CDR3 spans 15 residues. DNA for the CDR3: TGTGCCACCAGCCCGGAACTAACGAACACCGGGGAGCTGTTTTTT. It translates to CATSPELTNTGELFF. Variable domain in full (rest from reference TRBV15 and TRBJ2-2): DAMVIQNPRYQVTQFGKPVTLSCSQTLNHNVMYWYQQKSSQAPKLLFHYYDKDFNNEADTPDNFQSRRPNTSFCFLDIRSPGLGDTAMYLCATSPELTNTGELFFGEGSRLTVL.

The chain couples TRBV20-1 to TRBJ1-6; D perhaps matches TRBD1 (5 bases). The V end lost 4 bases, the J end lost 9 bases, and 7 bases lay between the germline ends. The CDR3 consists of 11 residues. Germline V lookup: CDR1 DFQATT, CDR2 SNEGSKA (reference sequence). CDR3 loop: CSATRASPLHF. The CDR3 bases are TGCAGTGCTACCAGGGCTTCACCCCTCCACTTT.

This chain uses TRBV4-2 with TRBJ2-2, with D unresolved. Germline assignment: CDR1 LGHNA and CDR2 YNFKEQ. This CDR3 has 13 amino acids. V shed 2 bases and J shed 7 bases, with 8 bases lying between them. The CDR3 sequence: CASSQPAGGELFF. CDR3 coding DNA: TGTGCCAGCAGCCAACCCGCCGGCGGGGAGCTGTTTTTT.

The chain links TRBV2 to TRBJ1-5, with no clear D. The V end was cut by 4 bases, the J end by 2 bases, with 12 bases between. Germline V gene lookup returns CDR1 SNHLY and CDR2 FYNNEI. CDR3 length: 15 amino acids. The CDR3 bases are TGTGCCAGCAGTGCGAGCCCCGGAGGCAATCAGCCCCAGCATTTT. Protein sequence: CASSASPGGNQPQHF.

In this sample, this clone turned up once. The chain employs TRBV5-1 and TRBJ2-7, with a tentative D call TRBD2 (5 bases). Germline CDR1 SGHRS, CDR2 YFSETQ. V shed 4 bases and J shed 4 bases, with 12 bases lying between them. The CDR3 has 13 amino acids. The CDR3 DNA is TGCGCCAGCAGCGGTGGGTCGGGATACGAGCAGTACGTC. This codes for CASSGGSGYEQYV.

This rearrangement joins TRBV5-1 to TRBJ2-1, with D possibly being TRBD1 (6 bases). V was pared by 3 bases and J by 9 bases, with 16 bases between. CDR3 length equals 14 residues. Germline V gene data show CDR1 as SGHRS and CDR2 as YFSETQ. The CDR3 DNA follows: TGCGCCAGCAGCTACCAACAGGGATCCGGTGAGCAGTTCTTC. Translated, it gives CASSYQQGSGEQFF.

By share, this clone counts as medium-sized. The chain carries TRBV27 and TRBJ2-3; tentative D call: TRBD2 (6 bases). CDR3 length: 12 amino acids. Germline values: CDR1 MNHEY, CDR2 SMNVEV (reference sequence). The germline V and J ends were trimmed by 8 bases and 2 bases, with 8 bases remaining between them. The CDR3 sequence: CASGTHTDTQYF. The DNA for the CDR3 is TGTGCCAGCGGGACTCACACAGATACGCAGTATTTT.

The rearrangement joins TRBV7-8 to TRBJ1-6, with D possibly TRBD1 on 6 matching bases. From germline, CDR1 is SGHVS and CDR2 FQNEAQ. V was shortened by 4 bases and J by 5 bases, with 15 bases between the two germline ends. The CDR3 totals 16 residues. Here the CDR3 reads CASSSQPGHNNSPLHF. The CDR3 DNA follows: TGTGCCAGCAGCTCACAACCGGGACATAATAATTCACCCCTCCACTTT.

CDR3 DNA sequence: TGTGCCAGCAGTCTACGGACTATTGGAGAGACCCAGTACTTC. This codes for CASSLRTIGETQYF. This chain links TRBV27 with TRBJ2-5, with D possibly matching TRBD2 (6 bases). CDR1 is MNHEY, CDR2 SMNVEV, per germline (reference sequence). V lost 5 bases and J 4 bases, leaving 14 bases between the germline ends. The CDR3 runs 14 residues.

This clone was seen once. V gene TRBV9 combines with J gene TRBJ1-1, with a tentative D call TRBD1 (5 bases). V was shortened by 0 bases and J by 4 bases, with 10 bases between the two germline ends. The CDR3 is made up of 14 amino acids. In germline, CDR1 is SGDLS, CDR2 YYNGEE. The CDR3 reads CASSVGGAGTEAFF. Written as DNA, the CDR3 is TGTGCCAGCAGCGTAGGGGGCGCAGGCACTGAAGCTTTCTTT. Full variable domain (remainder filled in from reference TRBV9 and TRBJ1-1): DSGVTQTPKHLITATGQRVTLRCSPRSGDLSVYWYQQSLDQGLQFLIQYYNGEERAKGNILERFSAQQFPDLHSELNLSSLELGDSALYFCASSVGGAGTEAFFGQGTRLTVV.

The chain is built from TRBV7-9 and TRBJ2-5, with D possibly TRBD1 on 6 matching bases. The CDR3 has 15 residues. Germline V CDR1 and CDR2: SEHNR, FQNEAQ (reference sequence). V dropped 1 base and J dropped 5 bases, with 14 bases sitting between them. CDR3 DNA sequence: TGTGCCAGCAGCTTAGGGCAGGGGTACGGGGAGACCCAGTACTTC. Its protein product is CASSLGQGYGETQYF.